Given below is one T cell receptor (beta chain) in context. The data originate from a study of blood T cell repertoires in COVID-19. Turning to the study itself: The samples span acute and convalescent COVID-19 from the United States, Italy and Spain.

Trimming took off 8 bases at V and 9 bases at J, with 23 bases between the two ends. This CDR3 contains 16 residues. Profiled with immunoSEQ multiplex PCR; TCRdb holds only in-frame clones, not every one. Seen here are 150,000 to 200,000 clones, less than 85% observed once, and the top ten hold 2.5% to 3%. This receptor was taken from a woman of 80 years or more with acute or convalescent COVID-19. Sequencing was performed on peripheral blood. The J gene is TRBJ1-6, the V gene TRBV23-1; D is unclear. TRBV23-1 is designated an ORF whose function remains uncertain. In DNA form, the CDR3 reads TGCGCCAGCCCTAAAGGGAACAGCGGCTTGGGTTCACCCCTCCACTTT. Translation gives CASPKGNSGLGSPLHF.